This T cell receptor beta chain was captured in a study of T-cell reconstitution after alpha-beta-depleted transplantation in children (dated by TCRdb to the mid-2010s). Concerning the study at large: Using TCR repertoire profiling, the study quantitatively followed how T-cell immune reconstitution unfolded in children after TCRalphabeta/CD19-depleted allogeneic hematopoietic cell transplantation.

From the germline V gene (reference sequence), CDR1 is SGHKS and CDR2 is YYEKEE. V is clipped by 0 bases and J by 6 bases, and the sequence between their germline boundaries is 10 bases long. The CDR3 starts with the cysteine, ends with the phenylalanine, and has 14 residues. The entry retains the CDR3 DNA only, 42 bases that are in frame from base 1. This clonotype came up many times. Its antigen is not yet known. Per-nucleotide qualities are absent, and no much larger clonotype sits a single base away. Library method: PCR. The run used an Illumina HiSeq 2500. Molecular barcoding was employed in the preparation of TCR libraries, with unique molecular identifiers being used to normalize TCRbeta repertoire quantification. TCRdb trimmed public reads at Q25 via fastp, called clones via MiXCR and kept in-frame beta chains. All rows with the same CDR3 protein become a single entry with the most common DNA and genes. For this sample there are approximately 640,000 distinct CDR3 sequences; roughly 15% appear just once. 1.1% of the sample rests with the top ten.

The material sequenced was PBMCs from the stem cell graft donor, taken from the stem cell graft. The origin of this receptor is a human donor who donated a stem cell graft to a child with acute myeloid leukemia. Rearrangement joined TRBV5-5 to TRBJ2-1, and the D gene may be TRBD2, 5 bases matching. CDR3 reads: CASSLAGIFNEQFF. At the DNA level, the sequence is TGTGCCAGCAGCTTGGCCGGGATCTTCAATGAGCAGTTCTTC.